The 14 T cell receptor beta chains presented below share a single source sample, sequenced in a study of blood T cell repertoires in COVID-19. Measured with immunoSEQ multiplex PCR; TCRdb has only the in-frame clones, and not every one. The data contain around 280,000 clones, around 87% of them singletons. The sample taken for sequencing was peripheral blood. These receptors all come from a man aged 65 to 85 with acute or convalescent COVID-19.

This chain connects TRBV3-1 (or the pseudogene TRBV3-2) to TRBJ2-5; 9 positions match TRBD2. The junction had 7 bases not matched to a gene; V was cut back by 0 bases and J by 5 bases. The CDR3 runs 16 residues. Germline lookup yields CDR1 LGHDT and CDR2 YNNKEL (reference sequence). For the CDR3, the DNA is TGTGCCAGCAGCCAAGATCTCCTAGCGGGACGGGAGACCCAGTACTTC. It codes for CASSQDLLAGRETQYF.

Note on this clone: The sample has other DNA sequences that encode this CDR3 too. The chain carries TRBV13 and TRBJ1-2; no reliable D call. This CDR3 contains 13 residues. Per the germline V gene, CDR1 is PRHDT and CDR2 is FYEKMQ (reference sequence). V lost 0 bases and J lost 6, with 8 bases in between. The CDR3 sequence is CASSLGLGDGYTF. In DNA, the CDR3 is TGTGCCAGCAGCTTAGGCCTGGGCGATGGCTACACCTTC. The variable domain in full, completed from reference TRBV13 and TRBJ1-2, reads AAGVIQSPRHLIKEKRETATLKCYPIPRHDTVYWYQQGPGQDPQFLISFYEKMQSDKGSIPDRFSAQQFSDYHSELNMSSLELGDSALYFCASSLGLGDGYTFGSGTRLTVV.

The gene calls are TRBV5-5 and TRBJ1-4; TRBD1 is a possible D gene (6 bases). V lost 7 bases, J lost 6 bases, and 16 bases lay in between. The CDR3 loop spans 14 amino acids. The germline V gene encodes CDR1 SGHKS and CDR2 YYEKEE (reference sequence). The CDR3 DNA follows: TGTGCCAGCTCGATCCGGGGGGCCGATGAAAAACTGTTTTTT. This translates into CASSIRGADEKLFF.

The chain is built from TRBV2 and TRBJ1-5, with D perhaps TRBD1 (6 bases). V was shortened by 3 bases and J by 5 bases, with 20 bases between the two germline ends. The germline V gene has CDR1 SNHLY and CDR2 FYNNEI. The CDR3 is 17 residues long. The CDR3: CASSDSYSTQGHQPQHF. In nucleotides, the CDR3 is TGTGCCAGCAGTGATTCCTACTCAACGCAGGGGCATCAGCCCCAGCATTTT.

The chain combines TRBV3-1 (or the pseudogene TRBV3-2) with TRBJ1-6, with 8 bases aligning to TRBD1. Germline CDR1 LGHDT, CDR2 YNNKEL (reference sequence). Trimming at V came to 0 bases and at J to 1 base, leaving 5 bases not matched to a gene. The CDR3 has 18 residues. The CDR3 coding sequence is TGTGCCAGCAGCCAAGAGGACAGGGAGGGTTCCTATAATTCACCCCTCCACTTT. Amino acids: CASSQEDREGSYNSPLHF.

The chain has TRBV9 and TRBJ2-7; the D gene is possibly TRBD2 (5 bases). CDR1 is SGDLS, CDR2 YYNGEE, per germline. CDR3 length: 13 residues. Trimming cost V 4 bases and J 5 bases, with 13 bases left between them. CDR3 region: CASSTQVSDEQYF. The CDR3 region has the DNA TGTGCCAGCAGCACCCAGGTTAGCGACGAGCAGTACTTC.

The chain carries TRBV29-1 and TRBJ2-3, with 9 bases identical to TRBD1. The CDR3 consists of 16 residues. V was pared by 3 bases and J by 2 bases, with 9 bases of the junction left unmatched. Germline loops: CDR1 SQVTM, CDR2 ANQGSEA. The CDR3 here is CSVDYTGGYFTDTQYF. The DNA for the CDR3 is TGCAGCGTTGATTATACAGGGGGCTACTTCACAGATACGCAGTATTTT.

CDR3 residues: CARKQAPGNQPQHF. The CDR3 coding sequence is TGCGCCAGGAAACAGGCACCAGGCAATCAGCCCCAGCATTTT. This rearrangement joins TRBV10-1 to TRBJ1-5; TRBD1 is a possible D gene (5 bases). V gave up 9 bases and J gave up 2 bases, with 14 bases separating them. CDR3 length equals 14 residues. Germline lookup yields CDR1 WNHNN and CDR2 SYGVQD (reference sequence).

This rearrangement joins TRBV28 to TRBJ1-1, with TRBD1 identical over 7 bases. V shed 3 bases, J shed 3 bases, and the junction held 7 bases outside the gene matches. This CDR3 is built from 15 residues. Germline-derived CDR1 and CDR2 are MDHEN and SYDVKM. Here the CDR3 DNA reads TGTGCCAGCAGTTTGGCCCGACAGGGCTACACTGAAGCTTTCTTT. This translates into CASSLARQGYTEAFF.

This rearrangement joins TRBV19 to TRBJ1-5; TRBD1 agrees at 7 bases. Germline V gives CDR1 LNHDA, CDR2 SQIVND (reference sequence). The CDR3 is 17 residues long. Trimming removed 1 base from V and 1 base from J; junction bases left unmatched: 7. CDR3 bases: TGTGCCAGTAGTATAGTAGGGGGCATGGGGAGCAATCAGCCCCAGCATTTT. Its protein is CASSIVGGMGSNQPQHF.

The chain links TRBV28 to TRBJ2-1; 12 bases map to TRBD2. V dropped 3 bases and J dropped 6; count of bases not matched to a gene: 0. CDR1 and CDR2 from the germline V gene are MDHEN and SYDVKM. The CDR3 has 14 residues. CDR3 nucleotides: TGTGCCAGCAGTTTGGGACTAGCGGGCAATGAGCAGTTCTTC. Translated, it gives CASSLGLAGNEQFF.

The CDR3 DNA reads TGTGCCAGCAGCCACCCGGGAGCTCTCACAGATACGCAGTATTTT. Amino acid sequence: CASSHPGALTDTQYF. This chain connects TRBV13 to TRBJ2-3, with D perhaps matching TRBD2 (6 bases). V was shortened by 5 bases and J by 2 bases, with 14 bases between the two germline ends. CDR3 length: 15 amino acids. Germline CDR1 and CDR2: PRHDT and FYEKMQ (reference sequence).

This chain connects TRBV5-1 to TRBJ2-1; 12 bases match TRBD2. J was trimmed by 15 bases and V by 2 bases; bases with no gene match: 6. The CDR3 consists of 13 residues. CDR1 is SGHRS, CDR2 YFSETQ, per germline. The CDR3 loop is CASSLPSGRAMFF. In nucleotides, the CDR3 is TGCGCCAGCAGCTTACCTAGCGGGAGGGCCATGTTCTTC.

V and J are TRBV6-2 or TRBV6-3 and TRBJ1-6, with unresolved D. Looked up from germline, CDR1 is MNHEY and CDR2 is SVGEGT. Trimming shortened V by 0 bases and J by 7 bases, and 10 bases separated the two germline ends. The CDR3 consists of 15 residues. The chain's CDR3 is CASSYSRERNSPLHF. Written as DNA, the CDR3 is TGTGCCAGCAGTTACTCACGGGAGAGGAATTCACCCCTCCACTTT.